This T cell receptor beta chain was observed in a study of T cells in Graves' hyperthyroidism and ophthalmopathy. This clonotype has more than one count but fewer than ten. The source material, RNA transcripts, was used to amplify TCR beta CDR3 regions. Primed by the HTBI set, a first-round RT-PCR was run on the TCR CDR3. TCRdb reprocessed the multiplex PCR reads via MiXCR and lists one record per CDR3 protein. The sample includes 250,000 or so distinct CDR3 sequences, around 15% of them seen just once. In germline, CDR1 is SGHDT, CDR2 YYEEEE. This CDR3 comprises 13 residues. V lost 5 bases, J lost 4 bases, and 12 bases lay in between.

Input material: blood. The sequence was collected from a woman aged 45-60 years with Graves' hyperthyroidism that later progressed to Graves' ophthalmopathy. This chain connects TRBV5-6 to TRBJ2-5; D ambiguous. The CDR3 DNA reads as TGTGCCAGCAGTTCGCGAATCGTAGAGACCCAGTACTTC. Translating it yields CASSSRIVETQYF.